One sample yielded the 30 T cell receptor beta chains listed below, sequenced in a study of T-cell reconstitution after alpha-beta-depleted transplantation in children. Unique molecular identifiers were built into the TCRbeta library. TCRdb ran MiXCR on the PCR reads and lists one entry per CDR3 protein. The sample consists of approximately 490,000 distinct CDR3 sequences, under 15% of them appearing once. Sequencing was performed on PBMCs from the stem cell graft donor, taken from the stem cell graft. The origin of the receptors is a human donor who donated a stem cell graft to a child with combined immunodeficiency.

The chain recombines TRBV5-1 with TRBJ1-3; weak D call: TRBD1 (5 bases). Germline V CDR1 and CDR2: SGHRS, YFSETQ. This CDR3 comprises 15 residues. V lost 4 bases and J 0 bases, leaving 11 bases between the germline ends. The DNA for the CDR3 is TGCGCCAGCAGCCGGCGGGGCAGCTCTGGAAACACCATATATTTT. Encoded protein: CASSRRGSSGNTIYF.

The chain links TRBV24-1 to TRBJ1-3, with D possibly being TRBD1 (5 bases). Trimming took off 7 bases at V and 5 bases at J, with 14 bases between the two ends. CDR3 length equals 14 residues. Looked up from germline, CDR1 is KGHDR and CDR2 is SFDVKD. The CDR3 here is CATSSSGDRNTIYF. The CDR3 nucleotides are TGTGCCACCAGCTCGTCCGGGGACCGAAACACCATATATTTT.

The chain is built from TRBV25-1 and TRBJ1-2, with D tentatively TRBD1 (5 bases). The germline V and J ends were trimmed by 7 bases and 3 bases, with 18 bases remaining between them. This CDR3 is built from 15 residues. Germline V gene data show CDR1 as MGHDK and CDR2 as SYGVNS. CDR3 coding DNA: TGTGCCAGCACGGGCTATGGGGGATCGGACTATGGCTACACCTTC. It yields the protein CASTGYGGSDYGYTF.

This clonotype has more than one count but fewer than ten. V and J are TRBV14 and TRBJ2-1; D is uncertain. The germline V and J ends were trimmed by 6 bases and 7 bases, with 10 bases remaining between them. The CDR3 extends over 12 amino acids. Germline V gives CDR1 SGHDN, CDR2 FVKESK. DNA of the CDR3: TGTGCCAGCAGTCACTGGGGTAATGAGCAGTTCTTC. Translation gives CASSHWGNEQFF. Full variable domain (remainder filled in from reference TRBV14 and TRBJ2-1): EAGVTQFPSHSVIEKGQTVTLRCDPISGHDNLYWYRRVMGKEIKFLLHFVKESKQDESGMPNNRFLAERTGGTYSTLKVQPAELEDSGVYFCASSHWGNEQFFGPGTRLTVL.

This clonotype was observed a handful of times. The chain recombines TRBV5-1 with TRBJ2-5; TRBD1 aligns across 8 bases. Losses at the gene ends were 1 base for V and 5 bases for J; bases not matched to a gene: 10. CDR1 SGHRS and CDR2 YFSETQ come from the germline V gene. The CDR3 totals 16 residues. The CDR3 is CASSLTWTGSMETQYF. In DNA, the CDR3 is TGCGCCAGCAGCTTGACCTGGACAGGGAGCATGGAGACCCAGTACTTC.

The table lists this clonotype with many counts. The rearrangement uses TRBV28 and TRBJ2-7; D gene unclear. The CDR3 loop spans 12 amino acids. Germline CDR1 and CDR2: MDHEN and SYDVKM. The V end was cut by 3 bases, the J end by 7 bases, with 10 bases between. The CDR3 spells CASSLRYGEQYF. The CDR3 bases are TGTGCCAGCAGTTTGCGGTACGGAGAGCAGTACTTC. Using reference TRBV28 and TRBJ2-7 for the parts outside the CDR3, the full variable domain is DVKVTQSSRYLVKRTGEKVFLECVQDMDHENMFWYRQDPGLGLRLIYFSYDVKMKEKGDIPEGYSVSREKKERFSLILESASTNQTSMYLCASSLRYGEQYFGPGTRLTVT.

There are a few counts of this clonotype. V and J are TRBV18 and TRBJ2-7, with 13 nucleotides matching TRBD2. The junction had 3 bases not matched to a gene; V was cut back by 2 bases and J by 5 bases. Germline V CDR1 and CDR2: KGHSH, LQKENI. This CDR3 contains 15 residues. Here the CDR3 DNA reads TGTGCCAGCTCACCAGTAGGACTAGCGGGAGACGAGCAGTACTTC. Protein product: CASSPVGLAGDEQYF.

This clonotype was recorded at least ten times. The chain carries TRBV6-5 and TRBJ2-1, with D hard to call. The CDR3 extends over 12 amino acids. V was shortened by 6 bases and J by 7 bases, with 10 bases between the two germline ends. Germline assignment: CDR1 MNHEY and CDR2 SVGAGI. CDR3 bases: TGTGCCAGCAGCTATACGGCGAATGAGCAGTTCTTC. It specifies CASSYTANEQFF.

A few counts support this clonotype. The chain links TRBV7-2 to TRBJ2-1; D might be TRBD2 (5 bases). V dropped 2 bases and J dropped 10 bases, with 12 bases sitting between them. The germline gives CDR1 SGHTA, CDR2 FQGNSA. CDR3 length equals 13 residues. CDR3 sequence (DNA): TGTGCCAGCAGCTTATCCCCGGGAATGGAGCAGTTCTTC. It yields the protein CASSLSPGMEQFF.

This clonotype was seen more than once but under ten times. The rearrangement joins TRBV6-1 to TRBJ1-2, with D maybe TRBD1 (6 bases). The CDR3 consists of 14 residues. The V gene lost 3 bases and the J gene lost 6 bases, with 14 bases spanning the gap. Germline values: CDR1 MNHNS, CDR2 SASEGT. The CDR3 loop is CASSEDLRGDGYTF. Here the CDR3 DNA reads TGTGCCAGCAGTGAGGACCTCAGGGGCGATGGCTACACCTTC.

There are many counts of this clonotype. V gene TRBV29-1 combines with J gene TRBJ2-1; 9 bases map to TRBD2. The CDR3 loop spans 18 amino acids. CDR1 is SQVTM and CDR2 is ANQGSEA in the germline V gene. The V gene end was trimmed by 8 bases and the J gene end by 0 bases; junction bases not matched to a gene: 17. The CDR3 bases are TGCAGCCACCCCCGTAGTAGCGGGGGAATAAGCTCCTACAATGAGCAGTTCTTC. Translation: CSHPRSSGGISSYNEQFF.

The chain links TRBV7-2 to TRBJ1-4, with a possible D match to TRBD1 (6 bases). Trimming left V 5 bases short and J 8 bases short, with 18 bases between. The germline gives CDR1 SGHTA, CDR2 FQGNSA. The CDR3 extends over 15 amino acids. The CDR3 DNA sequence: TGTGCCAGCAGCCTTTTGCACCGGGACAACGAAAAACTGTTTTTT. This encodes CASSLLHRDNEKLFF. The complete variable domain, with remaining parts taken from reference TRBV7-2 and TRBJ1-4, reads GAGVSQSPSNKVTEKGKDVELRCDPISGHTALYWYRQSLGQGLEFLIYFQGNSAPDKSGLPSDRFSAERTGGSVSTLTIQRTQQEDSAVYLCASSLLHRDNEKLFFGSGTQLSVL.

There are a few counts of this clonotype. The chain has TRBV28 and TRBJ2-7; 7 positions match TRBD1. V lost 5 bases and J lost 0; bases outside the gene matches: 10. The CDR3 is 16 residues long. CDR1 and CDR2 from the germline V gene are MDHEN and SYDVKM. The CDR3 is CASSGPGQERSYEQYF. CDR3 bases: TGTGCCAGCAGTGGCCCCGGACAGGAACGCTCCTACGAGCAGTACTTC.

This clonotype was counted at least ten times. The chain combines TRBV6-5 with TRBJ1-2, with no clear D. Trimming cost V 8 bases and J 8 bases, with 18 bases left between them. Germline-derived CDR1 and CDR2 are MNHEY and SVGAGI. CDR3 length: 13 residues. The CDR3 sequence: CASGETVDPGYTF. The CDR3 bases are TGTGCCAGCGGGGAGACGGTCGACCCGGGCTACACCTTC.

This clonotype was counted ten times or more. The chain recombines TRBV3-1 with TRBJ2-7, with 9 bases fitting TRBD1. The CDR3 is 14 amino acids. Germline-derived CDR1 and CDR2 are LGHDT and YNNKEL (reference sequence). The V and J ends lost 5 bases and 5 bases, in that order; junction bases with no gene match: 7. CDR3: CASSLADRGDEQYF. The DNA for the CDR3 is TGTGCCAGCAGCTTAGCGGACAGGGGAGACGAGCAGTACTTC.

This clonotype was recorded many times. The chain carries TRBV6-5 and TRBJ1-1; 8 bases fit TRBD1. In germline, CDR1 is MNHEY, CDR2 SVGAGI. The CDR3 contains 15 residues. With 6 bases clipped from V and 1 base from J, the junction kept 7 bases outside the gene matches. CDR3 amino acids: CASRPHGQGNTEAFF. The CDR3, as DNA: TGTGCCAGCAGACCACACGGACAGGGGAACACTGAAGCTTTCTTT.

This clonotype was counted a few times. The chain carries TRBV15 and TRBJ2-1; D is tentatively TRBD1 or TRBD2 (5 bases each). The CDR3 consists of 16 residues. V lost 5 bases and J 3 bases, leaving 17 bases between the germline ends. Germline CDR1 and CDR2: LNHNV and YYDKDF (reference sequence). This chain's CDR3 is CATSHPRDGYYNEQFF. The DNA for the CDR3 is TGTGCCACCAGCCATCCCCGGGACGGTTACTACAATGAGCAGTTCTTC.

The chain is built from TRBV5-1 and TRBJ2-5, with no clear D. V was pared by 0 bases and J by 2 bases, with 8 bases between. The germline CDR1 and CDR2 sequences are SGHRS and YFSETQ. The CDR3 runs to 14 residues. Here the CDR3 DNA reads TGCGCCAGCAGCTTGGAACCGGCGCAAGAGACCCAGTACTTC. This sequence encodes CASSLEPAQETQYF.

This clonotype was recorded a few times. The chain is built from TRBV28 and TRBJ2-7, with D perhaps assigned TRBD1 or TRBD2 (5 bases each). Trimming stripped 4 bases from V and 2 bases from J, with 15 bases between. The CDR3 sequence is 15 residues long. From germline, CDR1 is MDHEN and CDR2 SYDVKM. The CDR3 here is CASSSPGTKTYEQYF. DNA of the CDR3: TGTGCCAGCAGTTCACCAGGGACGAAGACCTACGAGCAGTACTTC.

This clonotype was observed a single time. This CDR3 reads CASSEGQVHEQYF. The CDR3 DNA reads as TGTGCCAGCAGTGAAGGACAGGTCCACGAGCAGTACTTC. The V and J genes are TRBV25-1 and TRBJ2-7; TRBD1 aligns across 7 bases. CDR1 is MGHDK, CDR2 SYGVNS, per germline. This CDR3 comprises 13 residues. The trim removed 2 bases at V and 5 bases at J, leaving 3 bases unmatched.

This clonotype came up a few times. The chain employs TRBV28 and TRBJ2-7; D gene ambiguous. Trimming left V 3 bases short and J 0 bases short, with 12 bases between. The CDR3 sequence is 15 residues long. The germline V gene encodes CDR1 MDHEN and CDR2 SYDVKM. CDR3 region: CASSFTHVPSYEQYF. The CDR3 nucleotides read TGTGCCAGCAGTTTTACCCACGTCCCCTCCTACGAGCAGTACTTC. Combining the CDR3 with reference TRBV28 and TRBJ2-7 gives the whole variable domain DVKVTQSSRYLVKRTGEKVFLECVQDMDHENMFWYRQDPGLGLRLIYFSYDVKMKEKGDIPEGYSVSREKKERFSLILESASTNQTSMYLCASSFTHVPSYEQYFGPGTRLTVT.

The chain carries TRBV30 and TRBJ2-3, with 9 bases aligning to TRBD2. CDR3 size: 13 residues. The trim removed 7 bases at V and 7 bases at J, leaving 9 bases unmatched. CDR1 is GTSNPN, CDR2 SVGIG, per germline (reference sequence). CDR3 in DNA: TGTGCCTATGGGGCGGGAGGGCCGAATACGCAGTATTTT. Its translation: CAYGAGGPNTQYF.

The chain uses TRBV11-2 and TRBJ1-2, with 9 bases that match TRBD1. Germline CDR1 is SGHAT and CDR2 is FQNNGV. The CDR3 is 15 amino acids. The ends lost 5 bases at V and 0 bases at J; junction bases unmatched: 4. CDR3 sequence reads: CASSPTGGTNYGYTF. Here the CDR3 DNA reads TGTGCCAGCAGCCCAACAGGGGGCACTAACTATGGCTACACCTTC.

This clonotype was observed a few times. This rearrangement joins TRBV10-3 to TRBJ2-1, with TRBD2 as a possible D gene (7 bases). Trimming removed 11 bases at V and 8 bases at J, with 19 bases between. The CDR3 consists of 13 residues. Germline CDR1 and CDR2: ENHRY and SYGVKD. The CDR3 region has the DNA TGTGCCGTACAGAGGGGGGGTGTAGATGAGCAGTTCTTC. This gives the protein CAVQRGGVDEQFF.

This clonotype was detected many times. The chain has TRBV6-2 or TRBV6-3 and TRBJ2-1; 8 bases fit TRBD1. V lost 7 bases, J lost 0 bases, and 5 bases stayed unmatched. From germline, CDR1 is MNHEY and CDR2 SVGEGT. The CDR3 covers 15 residues. CDR3 residues: CASTKGQASYNEQFF. For the CDR3, the DNA is TGTGCCAGCACTAAGGGACAGGCCTCCTACAATGAGCAGTTCTTC.

This clonotype was seen more than once but under ten times. The CDR3 DNA reads TGTGCCAGCAGTTTATCCGGACCCGAGGGATTCTACGAGCAGTACTTC. Its translation: CASSLSGPEGFYEQYF. The chain is built from TRBV27 and TRBJ2-7; D perhaps matches TRBD2 (5 bases). Germline V lookup: CDR1 MNHEY, CDR2 SMNVEV (reference sequence). This CDR3 spans 16 amino acids. Trimming pared 0 bases from V and 3 bases from J, leaving 15 bases between.

This clonotype appeared many times. The chain couples TRBV4-2 to TRBJ1-1, with TRBD1 as a possible D gene (5 bases). The CDR3 spans 16 residues. The germline gives CDR1 LGHNA, CDR2 YNFKEQ. V shed 0 bases and J shed 3 bases, with 14 bases lying between them. DNA for the CDR3: TGTGCCAGCAGCCAAGATCCTGTAGGGGCTCACACTGAAGCTTTCTTT. It translates to CASSQDPVGAHTEAFF.

The rearrangement joins TRBV12-3 or TRBV12-4 to TRBJ1-1; D is undetermined. The CDR3 has 13 residues. The V gene lost 3 bases and the J gene lost 5 bases, with 10 bases spanning the gap. The CDR3 spells CASSFSPITEAFF. The DNA of the CDR3 is TGTGCCAGCAGTTTCTCCCCGATAACTGAAGCTTTCTTT.

The gene calls are TRBV12-3 or TRBV12-4 and TRBJ2-2; TRBD2 aligns across 7 bases. CDR3 length equals 15 residues. V lost 6 bases, J lost 5 bases, and 9 bases stayed unmatched. This chain's CDR3 is CASSPSGEGTGELFF. The DNA of the CDR3 is TGTGCCAGCAGCCCAAGCGGGGAGGGGACCGGGGAGCTGTTTTTT.

The genes are TRBV29-1 and TRBJ2-7; D is possibly TRBD1 or TRBD2 (5 bases each). V dropped 5 bases and J dropped 2 bases, with 13 bases sitting between them. The CDR3 loop spans 13 amino acids. Germline V gene sequence: CDR1 SQVTM, CDR2 ANQGSEA. The CDR3 DNA sequence: TGCAGCGTTACAGGAGGTGGGCCCTACGAGCAGTACTTC. Protein: CSVTGGGPYEQYF.